The T cell receptor (beta chain) described here comes from a study of blood T cell repertoires in COVID-19. From germline, CDR1 is SGHAT and CDR2 FQNNGV. Trimming took 5 bases from V and 8 from J; bases not matched to a gene: 18. CDR3 length: 17 residues. The repertoire was sequenced with immunoSEQ multiplex PCR; TCRdb's copy has only in-frame clones and lacks some. This table has about 64,000 clones, around 90% appearing once. The sequence was collected from an elderly woman with active COVID-19. The genes are TRBV11-2 and TRBJ1-2; TRBD1 agrees at 9 bases. Material for sequencing was peripheral blood. CDR3 bases: TGTGCCAGCAGCACCTACAGGGGGCGCGGGGCGAAGGAAGGCTACACCTTC. Residues: CASSTYRGRGAKEGYTF.